Given below is one T cell receptor beta chain in context. Germline V gene data show CDR1 as MNHEY and CDR2 as SMNVEV (reference sequence). Trimming stripped 5 bases from V and 1 base from J, with 8 bases between. The CDR3 is 14 amino acids. In the authors' workflow: From reference gene primer amplification, estimates of nucleated cell counts were derived. The method was immunoSEQ multiplex PCR; TCRdb's version includes in-frame clones alone and lacks a portion of them. V, J and clone size are taken as reported in that table, and D and trimming were inferred from the DNA itself. The sample includes a few hundred thousand clones, 84% of them seen just once. The data stem from a study of blood T cell repertoires in COVID-19. Study-level information: The cDNA or gDNA used as material had been derived from T cells, B-cell-depleted T cells, or PBMCs.

The clonotype was recovered from a woman older than 75 with active or convalescent COVID-19. What was sequenced was peripheral blood. The chain recombines TRBV27 with TRBJ2-2; D gene uncertain. In DNA, the CDR3 is TGTGCCAGCAGTCAAACAGTGAACACCGGGGAGCTGTTTTTT. This translates into CASSQTVNTGELFF.